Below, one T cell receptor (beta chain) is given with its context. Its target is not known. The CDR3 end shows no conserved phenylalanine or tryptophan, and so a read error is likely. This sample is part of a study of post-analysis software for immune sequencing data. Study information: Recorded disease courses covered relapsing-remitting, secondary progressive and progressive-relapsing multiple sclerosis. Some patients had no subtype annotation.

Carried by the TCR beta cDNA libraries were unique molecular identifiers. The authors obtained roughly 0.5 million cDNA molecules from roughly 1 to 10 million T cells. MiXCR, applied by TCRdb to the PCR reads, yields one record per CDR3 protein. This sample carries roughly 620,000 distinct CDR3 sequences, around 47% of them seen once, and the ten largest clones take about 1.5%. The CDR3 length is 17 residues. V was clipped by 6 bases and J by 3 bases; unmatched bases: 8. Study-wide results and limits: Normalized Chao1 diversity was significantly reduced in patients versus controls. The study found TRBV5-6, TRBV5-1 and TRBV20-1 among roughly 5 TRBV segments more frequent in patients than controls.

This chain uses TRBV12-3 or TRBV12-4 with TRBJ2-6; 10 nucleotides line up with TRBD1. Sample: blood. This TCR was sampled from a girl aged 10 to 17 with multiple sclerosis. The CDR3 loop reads CASSRTGGGIGANVLTC. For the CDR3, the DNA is TGTGCCAGCAGCAGGACAGGGGGGGGGATTGGGGCCAACGTCCTGACTTGC.